The clone carrying this T cell receptor (beta chain) occurred once. With V trimmed by 1 base and J by 7 bases, 3 bases remained unmatched. Germline V gene sequence: CDR1 LGHNA, CDR2 YNFKEQ. The CDR3 loop spans 16 amino acids. The data stem from a study of blood T cell repertoires in COVID-19. Study context: Samples of COVID-19 (acute and convalescent) were obtained from the United States, Italy and Spain. Sources were T cells, B-cell-depleted T cells, or PBMCs; the material itself was cDNA or gDNA.

TCRdb's table, derived via immunoSEQ multiplex PCR, lists solely in-frame clones and lacks some. Counted here are 310,000 or so clones, more than 70% occurring once; the ten biggest clones make up approximately 1.2%. The material sequenced was peripheral blood. The chain joins TRBV4-2 to TRBJ2-1, with 14 bases lining up with TRBD2. This receptor was taken from a woman between 45 and 65 years old with acute or convalescent COVID-19. The chain's CDR3 is CASSQVGTSGSNEQFF. DNA for the CDR3: TGTGCCAGCAGCCAAGTTGGGACTAGCGGGAGTAATGAGCAGTTCTTC.